This T cell receptor beta chain comes out of a study of blood T cell repertoires in COVID-19. Whole-study context: Acute and convalescent COVID-19 specimens originated in the United States, Italy and Spain. PBMCs, B-cell-depleted T cells, or T cells were the source of the cDNA or gDNA that made up the material.

Unmatched junction bases numbered 8, after V lost 3 bases and J lost 0 bases. Germline V gene data show CDR1 as WSHSY and CDR2 as SAAADI. The CDR3 is 17 residues long. How the authors handled the data: The assay estimated nucleated cells by amplifying reference gene primers. Profiling relied on immunoSEQ multiplex PCR, and the TCRdb table lists in-frame clones only, not all of them. The V and J calls and clone size are taken from that table; D and trimming were inferred from the DNA. Among 200,000 to 250,000 clones, around 81% were seen once, and the ten largest hold roughly 3%. V usage is TRBV10-2 and J usage is TRBJ2-5; 9 bases agree with TRBD2. The material sequenced was peripheral blood. The TCR originated in a woman younger than 45 who had recovered from COVID-19. The CDR3 nucleotides read TGCGCCAGCAGTGACCCGGGTCCTAGCGGGAACCAAGAGACCCAGTACTTC. It codes for CASSDPGPSGNQETQYF.